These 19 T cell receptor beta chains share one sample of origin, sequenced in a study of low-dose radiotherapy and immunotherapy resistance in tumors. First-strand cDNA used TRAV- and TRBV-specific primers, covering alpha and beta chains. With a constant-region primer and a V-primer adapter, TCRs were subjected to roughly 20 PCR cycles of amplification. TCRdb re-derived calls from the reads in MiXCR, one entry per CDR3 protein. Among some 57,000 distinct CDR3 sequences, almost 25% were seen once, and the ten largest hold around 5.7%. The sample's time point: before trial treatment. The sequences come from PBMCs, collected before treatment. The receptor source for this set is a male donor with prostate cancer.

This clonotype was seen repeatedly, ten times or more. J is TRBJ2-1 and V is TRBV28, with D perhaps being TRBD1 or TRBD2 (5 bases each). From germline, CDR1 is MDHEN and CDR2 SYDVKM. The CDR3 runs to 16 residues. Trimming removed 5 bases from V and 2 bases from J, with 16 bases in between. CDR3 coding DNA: TGTGCCAGCAGTCTTTTCCGGGACGCCGCCTACAATGAGCAGTTCTTC. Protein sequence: CASSLFRDAAYNEQFF.

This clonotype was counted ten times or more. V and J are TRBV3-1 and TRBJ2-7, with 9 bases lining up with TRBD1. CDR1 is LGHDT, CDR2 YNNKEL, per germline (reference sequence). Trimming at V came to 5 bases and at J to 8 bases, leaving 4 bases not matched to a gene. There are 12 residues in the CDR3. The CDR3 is CASSGDRGKQYF. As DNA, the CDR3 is TGTGCCAGCAGCGGAGACAGGGGGAAGCAGTACTTC.

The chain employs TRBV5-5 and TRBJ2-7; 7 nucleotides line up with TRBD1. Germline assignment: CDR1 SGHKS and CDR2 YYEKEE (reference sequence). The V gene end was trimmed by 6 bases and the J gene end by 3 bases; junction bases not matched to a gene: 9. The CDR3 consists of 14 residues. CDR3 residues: CASNAGTESYEQYF. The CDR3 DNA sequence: TGTGCCAGCAACGCCGGGACAGAAAGCTACGAGCAGTACTTC.

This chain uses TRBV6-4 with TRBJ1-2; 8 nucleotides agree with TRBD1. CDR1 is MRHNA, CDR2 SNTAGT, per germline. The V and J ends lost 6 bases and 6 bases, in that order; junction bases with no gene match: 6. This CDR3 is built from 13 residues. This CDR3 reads CASSRTGSDGYTF. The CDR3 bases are TGTGCCAGCAGCCGGACAGGGTCGGATGGCTACACCTTC.

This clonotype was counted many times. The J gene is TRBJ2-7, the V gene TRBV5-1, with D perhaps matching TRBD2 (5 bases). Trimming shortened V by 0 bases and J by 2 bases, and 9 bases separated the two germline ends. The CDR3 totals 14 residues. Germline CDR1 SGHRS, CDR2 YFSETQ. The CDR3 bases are TGCGCCAGCAGCTTGGACGGGAAACCCTACGAGCAGTACTTC. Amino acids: CASSLDGKPYEQYF. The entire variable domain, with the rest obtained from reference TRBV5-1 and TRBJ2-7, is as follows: KAGVTQTPRYLIKTRGQQVTLSCSPISGHRSVSWYQQTPGQGLQFLFEYFSETQRNKGNFPGRFSGRQFSNSRSEMNVSTLELGDSALYLCASSLDGKPYEQYFGPGTRLTVT.

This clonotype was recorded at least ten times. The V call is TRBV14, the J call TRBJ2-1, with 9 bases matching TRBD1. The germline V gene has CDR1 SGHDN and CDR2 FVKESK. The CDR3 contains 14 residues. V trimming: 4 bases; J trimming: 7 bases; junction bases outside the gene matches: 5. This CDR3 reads CASSPYRGRNEQFF. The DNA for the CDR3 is TGTGCCAGCAGCCCCTACAGGGGGCGAAATGAGCAGTTCTTC. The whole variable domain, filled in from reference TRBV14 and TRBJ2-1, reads EAGVTQFPSHSVIEKGQTVTLRCDPISGHDNLYWYRRVMGKEIKFLLHFVKESKQDESGMPNNRFLAERTGGTYSTLKVQPAELEDSGVYFCASSPYRGRNEQFFGPGTRLTVL.

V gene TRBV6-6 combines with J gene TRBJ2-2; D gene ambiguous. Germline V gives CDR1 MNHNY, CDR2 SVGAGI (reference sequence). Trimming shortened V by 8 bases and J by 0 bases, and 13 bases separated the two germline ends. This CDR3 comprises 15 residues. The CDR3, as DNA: TGTGCCAGCGCACAGAAGACCTCGAACACCGGGGAGCTGTTTTTT. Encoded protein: CASAQKTSNTGELFF.

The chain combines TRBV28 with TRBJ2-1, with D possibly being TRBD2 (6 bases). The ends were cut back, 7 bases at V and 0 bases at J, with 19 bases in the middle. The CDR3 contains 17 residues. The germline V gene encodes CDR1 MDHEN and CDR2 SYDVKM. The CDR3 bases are TGTGCCAGCACTGGAGCGGGTTCTATAGACTCCTACAATGAGCAGTTCTTC. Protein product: CASTGAGSIDSYNEQFF.

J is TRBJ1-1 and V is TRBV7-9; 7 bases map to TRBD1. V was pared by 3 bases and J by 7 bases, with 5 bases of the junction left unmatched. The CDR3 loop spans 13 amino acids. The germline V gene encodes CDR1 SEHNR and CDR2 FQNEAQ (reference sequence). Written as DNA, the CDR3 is TGTGCCAGCAGCTTTGACAGGGAGGATGAAGCTTTCTTT. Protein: CASSFDREDEAFF. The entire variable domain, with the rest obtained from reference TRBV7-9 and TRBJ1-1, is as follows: DTGVSQNPRHKITKRGQNVTFRCDPISEHNRLYWYRQTLGQGPEFLTYFQNEAQLEKSRLLSDRFSAERPKGSFSTLEIQRTEQGDSAMYLCASSFDREDEAFFGQGTRLTVV.

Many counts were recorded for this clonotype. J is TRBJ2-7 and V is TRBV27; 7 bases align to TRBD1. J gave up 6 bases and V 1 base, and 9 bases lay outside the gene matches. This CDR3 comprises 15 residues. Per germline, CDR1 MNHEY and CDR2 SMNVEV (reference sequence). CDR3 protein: CASSLFDRVSSEQYF. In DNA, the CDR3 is TGTGCCAGCAGTTTATTCGACAGGGTCTCTTCCGAGCAGTACTTC.

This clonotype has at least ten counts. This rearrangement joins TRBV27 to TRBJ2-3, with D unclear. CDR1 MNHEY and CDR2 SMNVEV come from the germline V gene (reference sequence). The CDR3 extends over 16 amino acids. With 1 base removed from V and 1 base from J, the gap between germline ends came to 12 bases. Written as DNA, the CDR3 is TGTGCCAGCAGTTTATATGGGATGTGGGGCACAGATACGCAGTATTTT. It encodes CASSLYGMWGTDTQYF.

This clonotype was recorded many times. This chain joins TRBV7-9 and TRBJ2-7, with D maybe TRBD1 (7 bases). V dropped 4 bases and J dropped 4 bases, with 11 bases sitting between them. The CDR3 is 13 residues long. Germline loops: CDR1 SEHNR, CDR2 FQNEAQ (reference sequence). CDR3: CASSSGGRYEQYF. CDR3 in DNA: TGTGCCAGCAGCTCAGGGGGGAGATACGAGCAGTACTTC.

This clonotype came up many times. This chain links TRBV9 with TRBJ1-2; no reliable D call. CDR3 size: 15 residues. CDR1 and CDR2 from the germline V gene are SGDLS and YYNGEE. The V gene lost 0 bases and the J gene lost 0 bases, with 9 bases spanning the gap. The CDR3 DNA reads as TGTGCCAGCAGCGTAGGGGCCGAGGCTAACTATGGCTACACCTTC. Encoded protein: CASSVGAEANYGYTF.

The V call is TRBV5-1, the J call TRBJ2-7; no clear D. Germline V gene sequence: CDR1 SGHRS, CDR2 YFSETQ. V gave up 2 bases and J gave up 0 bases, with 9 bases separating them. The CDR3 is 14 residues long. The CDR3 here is CASSFTIISYEQYF. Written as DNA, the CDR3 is TGCGCCAGCAGCTTCACAATAATCTCCTACGAGCAGTACTTC. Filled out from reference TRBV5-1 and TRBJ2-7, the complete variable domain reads KAGVTQTPRYLIKTRGQQVTLSCSPISGHRSVSWYQQTPGQGLQFLFEYFSETQRNKGNFPGRFSGRQFSNSRSEMNVSTLELGDSALYLCASSFTIISYEQYFGPGTRLTVT.

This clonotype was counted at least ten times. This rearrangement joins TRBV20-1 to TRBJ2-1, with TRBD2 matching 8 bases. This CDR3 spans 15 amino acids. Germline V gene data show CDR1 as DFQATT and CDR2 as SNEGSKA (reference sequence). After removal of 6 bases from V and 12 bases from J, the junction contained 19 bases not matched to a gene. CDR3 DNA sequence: TGCAGTGCCCTGGCGGGTAGCGGGGCCCTCGAAGGGCAGTTCTTC. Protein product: CSALAGSGALEGQFF.

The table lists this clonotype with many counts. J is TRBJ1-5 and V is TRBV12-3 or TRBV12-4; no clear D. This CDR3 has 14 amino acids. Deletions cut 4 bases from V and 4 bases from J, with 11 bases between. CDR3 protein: CASSSSAGNQPQHF. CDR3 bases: TGTGCCAGCAGTTCTAGTGCGGGTAATCAGCCCCAGCATTTT.

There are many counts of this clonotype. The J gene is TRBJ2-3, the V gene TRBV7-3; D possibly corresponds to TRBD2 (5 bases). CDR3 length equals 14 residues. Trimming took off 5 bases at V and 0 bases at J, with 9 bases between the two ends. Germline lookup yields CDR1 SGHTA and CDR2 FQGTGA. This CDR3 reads CASSPGSSTDTQYF. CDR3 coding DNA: TGTGCCAGCAGCCCGGGATCTAGCACAGATACGCAGTATTTT.

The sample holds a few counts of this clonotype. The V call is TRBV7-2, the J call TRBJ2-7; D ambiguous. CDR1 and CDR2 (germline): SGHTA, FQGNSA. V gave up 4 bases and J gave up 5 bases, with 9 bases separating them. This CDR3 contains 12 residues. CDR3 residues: CASSSLGNEQYF. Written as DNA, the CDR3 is TGTGCCAGCAGCTCGTTAGGTAACGAGCAGTACTTC.

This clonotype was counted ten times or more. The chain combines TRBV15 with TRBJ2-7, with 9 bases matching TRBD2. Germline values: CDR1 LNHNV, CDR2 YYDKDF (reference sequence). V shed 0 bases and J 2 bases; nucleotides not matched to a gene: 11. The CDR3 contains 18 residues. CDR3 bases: TGTGCCACCAGCAGAGAGGGGCCTGGTGGCGGGAGGGCCTACGAGCAGTACTTC. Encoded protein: CATSREGPGGGRAYEQYF.